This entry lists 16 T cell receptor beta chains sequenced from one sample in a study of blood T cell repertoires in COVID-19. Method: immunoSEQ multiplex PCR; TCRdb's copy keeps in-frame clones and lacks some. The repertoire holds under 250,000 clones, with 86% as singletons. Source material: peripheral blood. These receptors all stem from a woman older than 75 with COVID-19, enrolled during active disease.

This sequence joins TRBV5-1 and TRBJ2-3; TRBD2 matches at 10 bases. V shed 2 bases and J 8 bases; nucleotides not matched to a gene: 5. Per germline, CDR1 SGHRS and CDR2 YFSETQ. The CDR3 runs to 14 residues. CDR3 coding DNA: TGCGCCAGCAGCTTCCCGCCTAGCGGGGGTACGCAGTATTTT. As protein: CASSFPPSGGTQYF.

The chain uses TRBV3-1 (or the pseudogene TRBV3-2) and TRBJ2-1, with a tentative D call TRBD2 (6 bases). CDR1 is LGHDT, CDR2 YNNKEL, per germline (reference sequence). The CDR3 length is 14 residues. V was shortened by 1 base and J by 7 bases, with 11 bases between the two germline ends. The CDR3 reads CASSQAGDWNEQFF. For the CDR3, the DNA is TGTGCCAGCAGCCAAGCGGGGGACTGGAATGAGCAGTTCTTC.

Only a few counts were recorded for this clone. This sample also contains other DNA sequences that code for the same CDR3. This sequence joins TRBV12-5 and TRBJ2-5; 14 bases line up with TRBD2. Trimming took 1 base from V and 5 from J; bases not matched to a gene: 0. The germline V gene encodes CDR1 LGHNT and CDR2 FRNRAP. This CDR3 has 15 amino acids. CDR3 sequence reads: CASGLGTSGGETQYF. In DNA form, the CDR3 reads TGTGCTAGTGGTTTGGGGACTAGCGGGGGGGAGACCCAGTACTTC.

The CDR3 here is CASSLVGQGASIDGYTF. The CDR3 nucleotides read TGTGCCAGCAGCTTAGTGGGACAGGGGGCGAGTATCGATGGCTACACCTTC. The chain has TRBV7-2 and TRBJ1-2, with 12 bases that match TRBD1. Germline CDR1 and CDR2: SGHTA and FQGNSA. The CDR3 covers 17 residues. Trimming cost V 1 base and J 6 bases; bases outside gene matches: 9.

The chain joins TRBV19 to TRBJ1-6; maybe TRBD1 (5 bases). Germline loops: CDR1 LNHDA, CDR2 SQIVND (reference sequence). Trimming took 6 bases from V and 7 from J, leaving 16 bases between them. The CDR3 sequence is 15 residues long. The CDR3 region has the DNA TGTGCCAGTAGGGAGGTTATACGGGGGAATTCACCCCTCCACTTT. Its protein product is CASREVIRGNSPLHF.

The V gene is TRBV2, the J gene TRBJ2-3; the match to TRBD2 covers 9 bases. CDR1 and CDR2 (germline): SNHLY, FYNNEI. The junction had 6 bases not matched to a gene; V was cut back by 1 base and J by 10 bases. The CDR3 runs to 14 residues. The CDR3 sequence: CASSEVWSSGAQYF. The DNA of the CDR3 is TGTGCCAGCAGTGAAGTATGGTCTAGCGGGGCGCAGTATTTT.

CDR3 in DNA: TGTGCCAGTAGTCCGACGGAGGGTGCGAACTATGGCTACACCTTC. This codes for CASSPTEGANYGYTF. The chain uses TRBV19 and TRBJ1-2; D is unresolved. The germline gives CDR1 LNHDA, CDR2 SQIVND (reference sequence). V shed 5 bases and J shed 2 bases, with 15 bases lying between them. This CDR3 has 15 amino acids.

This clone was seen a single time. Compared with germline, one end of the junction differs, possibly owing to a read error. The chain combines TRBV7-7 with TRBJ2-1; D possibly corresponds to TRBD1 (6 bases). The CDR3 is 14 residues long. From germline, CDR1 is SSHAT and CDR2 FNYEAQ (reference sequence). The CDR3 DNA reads TGTGCTAGCAGCCTGAGTCGACAGGTCAATGAGCAGTTCTTC. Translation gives CASSLSRQVNEQFF.

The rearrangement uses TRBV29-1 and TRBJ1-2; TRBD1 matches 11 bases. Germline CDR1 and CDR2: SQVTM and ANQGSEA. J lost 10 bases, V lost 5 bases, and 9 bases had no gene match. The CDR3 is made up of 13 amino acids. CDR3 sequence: CSVSGQGAALYTF. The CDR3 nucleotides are TGCAGCGTTTCTGGACAGGGGGCTGCTCTCTACACCTTC.

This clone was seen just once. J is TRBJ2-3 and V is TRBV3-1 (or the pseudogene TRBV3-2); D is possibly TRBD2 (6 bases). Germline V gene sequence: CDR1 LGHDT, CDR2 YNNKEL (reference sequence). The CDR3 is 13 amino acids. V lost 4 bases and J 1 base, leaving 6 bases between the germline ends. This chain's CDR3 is CASSPGGTDTQYF. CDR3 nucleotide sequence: TGTGCCAGCAGCCCGGGGGGCACAGATACGCAGTATTTT.

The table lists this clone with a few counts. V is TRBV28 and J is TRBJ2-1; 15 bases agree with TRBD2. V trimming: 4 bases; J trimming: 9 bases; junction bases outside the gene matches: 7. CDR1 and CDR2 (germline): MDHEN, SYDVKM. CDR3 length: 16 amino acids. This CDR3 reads CASSSLPGLAGGEQFF. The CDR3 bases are TGTGCCAGCAGTTCCCTCCCGGGACTAGCGGGAGGTGAGCAGTTCTTC. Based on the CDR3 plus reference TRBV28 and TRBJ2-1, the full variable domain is DVKVTQSSRYLVKRTGEKVFLECVQDMDHENMFWYRQDPGLGLRLIYFSYDVKMKEKGDIPEGYSVSREKKERFSLILESASTNQTSMYLCASSSLPGLAGGEQFFGPGTRLTVL.

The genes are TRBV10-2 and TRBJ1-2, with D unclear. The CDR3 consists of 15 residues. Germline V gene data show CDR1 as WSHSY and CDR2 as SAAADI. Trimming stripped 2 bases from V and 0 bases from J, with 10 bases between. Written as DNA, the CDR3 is TGCGCCAGCAGTGAGCCGAGGGAGTCTAACTATGGCTACACCTTC. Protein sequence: CASSEPRESNYGYTF.

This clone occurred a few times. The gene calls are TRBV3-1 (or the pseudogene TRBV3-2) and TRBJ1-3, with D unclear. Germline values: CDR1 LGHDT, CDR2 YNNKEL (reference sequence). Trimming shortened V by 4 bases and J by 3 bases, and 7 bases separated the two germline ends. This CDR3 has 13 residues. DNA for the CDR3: TGTGCCAGCAGCCTATCCGTTGGAAACACCATATATTTT. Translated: CASSLSVGNTIYF.

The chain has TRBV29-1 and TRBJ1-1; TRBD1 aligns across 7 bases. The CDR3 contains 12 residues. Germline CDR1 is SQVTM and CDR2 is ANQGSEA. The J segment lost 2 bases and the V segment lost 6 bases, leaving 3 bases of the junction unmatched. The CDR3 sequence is CSVNRGNTEAFF. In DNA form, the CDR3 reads TGCAGCGTCAACAGGGGCAACACTGAAGCTTTCTTT. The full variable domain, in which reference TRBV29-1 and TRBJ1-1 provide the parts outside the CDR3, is SAVISQKPSRDICQRGTSLTIQCQVDSQVTMMFWYRQQPGQSLTLIATANQGSEATYESGFVIDKFPISRPNLTFSTLTVSNMSPEDSSIYLCSVNRGNTEAFFGQGTRLTVV.

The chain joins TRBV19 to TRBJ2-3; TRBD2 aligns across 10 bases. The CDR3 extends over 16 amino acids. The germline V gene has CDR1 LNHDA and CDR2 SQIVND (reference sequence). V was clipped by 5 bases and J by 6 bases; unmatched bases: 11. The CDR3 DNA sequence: TGTGCCAGTAGTCCCCGTAGCGGGGGGCGTTCCGATACGCAGTATTTT. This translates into CASSPRSGGRSDTQYF.

This chain's CDR3 is CASSPFIAGDNTEAFF. The CDR3 DNA reads TGTGCCAGCTCACCGTTTATCGCAGGGGATAACACTGAAGCTTTCTTT. The V and J genes are TRBV18 and TRBJ1-1; D possibly corresponds to TRBD1 (6 bases). The V gene's germline CDR1 is KGHSH and CDR2 LQKENI. Trimming took 3 bases from V and 2 from J, leaving 16 bases between them. This CDR3 is built from 16 residues.